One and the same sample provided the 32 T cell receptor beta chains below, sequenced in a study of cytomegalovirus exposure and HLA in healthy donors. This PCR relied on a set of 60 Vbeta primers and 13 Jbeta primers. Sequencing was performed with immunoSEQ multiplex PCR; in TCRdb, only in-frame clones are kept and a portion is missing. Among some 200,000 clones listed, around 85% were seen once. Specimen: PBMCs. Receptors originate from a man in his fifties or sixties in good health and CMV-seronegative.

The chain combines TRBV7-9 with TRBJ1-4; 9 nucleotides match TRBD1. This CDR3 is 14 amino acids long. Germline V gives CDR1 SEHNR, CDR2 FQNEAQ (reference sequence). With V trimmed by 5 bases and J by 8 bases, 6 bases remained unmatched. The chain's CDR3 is CASSHRDREEKLFF. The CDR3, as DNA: TGTGCCAGCAGCCACCGGGACAGGGAAGAAAAACTGTTTTTT.

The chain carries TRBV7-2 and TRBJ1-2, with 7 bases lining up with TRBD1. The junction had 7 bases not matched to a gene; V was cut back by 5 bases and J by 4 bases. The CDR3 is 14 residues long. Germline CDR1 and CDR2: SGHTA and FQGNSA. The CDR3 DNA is TGTGCCAGCAGCCTCCAGGGGGGAGGCTATGGCTACACCTTC. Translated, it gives CASSLQGGGYGYTF.

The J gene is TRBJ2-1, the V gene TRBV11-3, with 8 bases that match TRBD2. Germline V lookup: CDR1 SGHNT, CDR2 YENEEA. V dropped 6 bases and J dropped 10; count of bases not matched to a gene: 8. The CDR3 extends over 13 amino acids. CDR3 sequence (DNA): TGTGCCAGCAGTTCAAGCGGGGGAGGGGAGCAGTTCTTC. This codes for CASSSSGGGEQFF. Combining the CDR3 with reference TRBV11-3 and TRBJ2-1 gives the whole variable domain EAGVVQSPRYKIIEKKQPVAFWCNPISGHNTLYWYLQNLGQGPELLIRYENEEAVDDSQLPKDRFSAERLKGVDSTLKIQPAELGDSAVYLCASSSSGGGEQFFGPGTRLTVL.

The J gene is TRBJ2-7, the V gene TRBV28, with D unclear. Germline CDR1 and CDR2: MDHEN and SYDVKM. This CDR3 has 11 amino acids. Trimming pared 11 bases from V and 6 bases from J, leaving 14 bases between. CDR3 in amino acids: CAAAVGTEQYF. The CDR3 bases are TGTGCCGCGGCAGTAGGCACCGAGCAGTACTTC. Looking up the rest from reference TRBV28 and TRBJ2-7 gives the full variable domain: DVKVTQSSRYLVKRTGEKVFLECVQDMDHENMFWYRQDPGLGLRLIYFSYDVKMKEKGDIPEGYSVSREKKERFSLILESASTNQTSMYLCAAAVGTEQYFGPGTRLTVT.

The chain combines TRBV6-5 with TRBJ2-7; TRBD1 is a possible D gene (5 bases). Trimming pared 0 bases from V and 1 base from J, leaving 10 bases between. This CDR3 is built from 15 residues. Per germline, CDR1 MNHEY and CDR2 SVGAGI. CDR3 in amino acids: CASSYSSAGSYEQYF. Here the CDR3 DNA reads TGTGCCAGCAGTTACTCGTCGGCAGGGTCCTACGAGCAGTACTTC.

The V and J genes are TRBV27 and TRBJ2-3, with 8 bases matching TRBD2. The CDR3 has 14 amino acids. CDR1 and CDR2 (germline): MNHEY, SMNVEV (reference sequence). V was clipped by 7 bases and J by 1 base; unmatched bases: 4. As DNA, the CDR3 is TGTGCCAGCACGGGGCGGGGGGGCACAGATACGCAGTATTTT. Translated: CASTGRGGTDTQYF.

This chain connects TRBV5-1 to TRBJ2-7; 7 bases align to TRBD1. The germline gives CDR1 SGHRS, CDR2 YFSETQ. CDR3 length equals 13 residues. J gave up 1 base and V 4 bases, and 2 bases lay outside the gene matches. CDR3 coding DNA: TGCGCCAGCAGCAGGGGACAGTCCTACGAGCAGTACTTC. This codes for CASSRGQSYEQYF.

The DNA of the CDR3 is TGTGCCAGCAGCCAAATCAGGGGAAACTCTGGAAACACCATATATTTT. Its protein product is CASSQIRGNSGNTIYF. The chain combines TRBV14 with TRBJ1-3; possibly TRBD1 for D (6 bases). Per germline, CDR1 SGHDN and CDR2 FVKESK. The ends were cut back, 2 bases at V and 0 bases at J, with 11 bases in the middle. The CDR3 runs to 16 residues.

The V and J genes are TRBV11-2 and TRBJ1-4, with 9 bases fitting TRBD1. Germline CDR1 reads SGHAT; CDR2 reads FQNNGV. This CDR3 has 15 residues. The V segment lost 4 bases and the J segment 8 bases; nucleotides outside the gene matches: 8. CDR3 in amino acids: CASSSGTGYSEKLFF. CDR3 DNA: TGTGCCAGCAGCTCCGGGACAGGGTATAGCGAAAAACTGTTTTTT.

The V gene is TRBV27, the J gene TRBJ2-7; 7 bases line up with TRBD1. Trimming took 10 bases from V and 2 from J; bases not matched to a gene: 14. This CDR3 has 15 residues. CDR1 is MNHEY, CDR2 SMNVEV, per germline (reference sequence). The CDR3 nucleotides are TGTGCCACCCGCAGGGGGATGACACCCACCTACGAGCAGTACTTC. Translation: CATRRGMTPTYEQYF.

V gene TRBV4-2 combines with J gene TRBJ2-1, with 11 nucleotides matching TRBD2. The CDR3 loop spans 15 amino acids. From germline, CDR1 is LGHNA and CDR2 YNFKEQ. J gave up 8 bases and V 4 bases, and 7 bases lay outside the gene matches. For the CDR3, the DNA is TGTGCCAGCAGCCGCCCTAGCGGGGGGCTTTATGAGCAGTTCTTC. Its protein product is CASSRPSGGLYEQFF.

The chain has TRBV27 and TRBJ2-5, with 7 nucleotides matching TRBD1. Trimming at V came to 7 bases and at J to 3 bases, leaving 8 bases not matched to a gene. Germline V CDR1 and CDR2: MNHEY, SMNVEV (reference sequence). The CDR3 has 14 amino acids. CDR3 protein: CASTYRTGEETQYF. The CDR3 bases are TGTGCCAGCACTTACCGTACAGGGGAAGAGACCCAGTACTTC.

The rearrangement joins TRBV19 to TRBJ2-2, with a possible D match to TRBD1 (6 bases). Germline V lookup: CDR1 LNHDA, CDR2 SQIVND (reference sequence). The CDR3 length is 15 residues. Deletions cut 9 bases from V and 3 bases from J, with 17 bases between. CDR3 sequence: CASTPGHLYTGELFF. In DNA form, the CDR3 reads TGTGCCAGCACCCCGGGACACCTGTACACCGGGGAGCTGTTTTTT.

In DNA, the CDR3 is TGTGCTAGTGGTTTGGTATTGGACAGGGGGTTTGCTACGCAGTATTTT. Translation gives CASGLVLDRGFATQYF. V usage is TRBV12-5 and J usage is TRBJ2-3, with TRBD1 matching 10 bases. In germline, CDR1 is LGHNT, CDR2 FRNRAP. Trimming removed 0 bases from V and 8 bases from J; junction bases left unmatched: 8. The CDR3 loop spans 16 amino acids. The variable domain in full, completed from reference TRBV12-5 and TRBJ2-3, reads DARVTQTPRHKVTEMGQEVTMRCQPILGHNTVFWYRQTMMQGLELLAYFRNRAPLDDSGMPKDRFSAEMPDATLATLKIQPSEPRDSAVYFCASGLVLDRGFATQYFGPGTRLTVL.

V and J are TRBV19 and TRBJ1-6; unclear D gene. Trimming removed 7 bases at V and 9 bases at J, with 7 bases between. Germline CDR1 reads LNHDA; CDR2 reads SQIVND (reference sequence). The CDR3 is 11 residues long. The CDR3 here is CASIRVSPLHF. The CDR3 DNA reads TGTGCCAGTATACGGGTTTCACCCCTCCACTTT. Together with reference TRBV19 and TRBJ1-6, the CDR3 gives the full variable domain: DGGITQSPKYLFRKEGQNVTLSCEQNLNHDAMYWYRQDPGQGLRLIYYSQIVNDFQKGDIAEGYSVSREKKESFPLTVTSAQKNPTAFYLCASIRVSPLHFGNGTRLTVT.

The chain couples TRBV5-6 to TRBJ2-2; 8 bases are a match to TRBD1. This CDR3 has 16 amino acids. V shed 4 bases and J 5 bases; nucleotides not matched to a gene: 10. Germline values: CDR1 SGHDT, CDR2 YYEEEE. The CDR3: CASSPLRTGITGELFF. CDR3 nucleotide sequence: TGTGCCAGCAGCCCACTCCGGACAGGGATAACCGGGGAGCTGTTTTTT.

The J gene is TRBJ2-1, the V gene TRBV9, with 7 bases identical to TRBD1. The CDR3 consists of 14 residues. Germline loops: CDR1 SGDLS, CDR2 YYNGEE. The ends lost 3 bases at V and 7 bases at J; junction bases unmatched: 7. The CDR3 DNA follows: TGTGCCAGCAGCGAAGGACCGGACAGGAATGAGCAGTTCTTC. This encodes CASSEGPDRNEQFF.

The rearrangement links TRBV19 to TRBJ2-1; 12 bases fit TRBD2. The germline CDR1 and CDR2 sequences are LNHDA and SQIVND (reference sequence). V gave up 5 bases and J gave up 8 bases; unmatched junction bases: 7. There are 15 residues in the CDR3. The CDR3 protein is CASSFLAGGIDEQFF. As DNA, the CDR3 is TGTGCCAGTAGTTTCCTAGCGGGGGGGATCGATGAGCAGTTCTTC.

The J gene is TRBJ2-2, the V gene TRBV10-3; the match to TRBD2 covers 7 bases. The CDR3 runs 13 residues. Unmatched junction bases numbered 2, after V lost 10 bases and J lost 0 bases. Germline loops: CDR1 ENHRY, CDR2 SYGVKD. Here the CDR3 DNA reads TGTGCCACCCGGGGGGCGAACACCGGGGAGCTGTTTTTT. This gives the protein CATRGANTGELFF.

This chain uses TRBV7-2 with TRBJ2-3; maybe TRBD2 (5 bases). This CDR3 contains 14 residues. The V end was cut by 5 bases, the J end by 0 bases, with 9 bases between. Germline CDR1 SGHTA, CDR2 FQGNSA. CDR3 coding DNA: TGTGCCAGCAGCGTGACTACTAGCACAGATACGCAGTATTTT. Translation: CASSVTTSTDTQYF.

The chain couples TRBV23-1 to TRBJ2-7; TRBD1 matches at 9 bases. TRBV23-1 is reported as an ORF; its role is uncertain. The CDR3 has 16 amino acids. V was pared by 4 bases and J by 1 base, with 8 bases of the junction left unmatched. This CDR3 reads CASSPSDRGKSYEQYF. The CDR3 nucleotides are TGCGCCAGCAGTCCTTCGGACAGGGGAAAATCCTACGAGCAGTACTTC.

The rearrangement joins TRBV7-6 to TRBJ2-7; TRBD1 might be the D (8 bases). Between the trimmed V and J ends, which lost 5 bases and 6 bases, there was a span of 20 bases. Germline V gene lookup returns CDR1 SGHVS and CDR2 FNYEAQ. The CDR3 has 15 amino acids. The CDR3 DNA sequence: TGTGCCAGCAGCGGGGGGGGGACAGGTGCAGGCGAGCAGTACTTC. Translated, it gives CASSGGGTGAGEQYF.

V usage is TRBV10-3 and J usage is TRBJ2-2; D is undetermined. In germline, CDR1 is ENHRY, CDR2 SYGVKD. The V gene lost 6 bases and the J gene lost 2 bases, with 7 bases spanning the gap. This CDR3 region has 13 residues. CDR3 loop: CAIRLENTGELFF. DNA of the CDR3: TGTGCCATCAGGCTAGAAAACACCGGGGAGCTGTTTTTT.

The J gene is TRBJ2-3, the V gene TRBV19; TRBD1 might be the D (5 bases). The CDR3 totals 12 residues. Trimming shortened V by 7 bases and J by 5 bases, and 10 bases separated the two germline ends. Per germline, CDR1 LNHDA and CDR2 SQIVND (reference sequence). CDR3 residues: CASIGALDTQYF. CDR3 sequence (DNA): TGTGCCAGTATAGGGGCCTTAGATACGCAGTATTTT.

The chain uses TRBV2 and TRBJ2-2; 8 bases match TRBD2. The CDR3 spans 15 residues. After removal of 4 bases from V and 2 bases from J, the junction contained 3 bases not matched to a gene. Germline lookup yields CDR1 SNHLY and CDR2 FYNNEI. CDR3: CASSATSGNTGELFF. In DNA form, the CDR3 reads TGTGCCAGCAGTGCAACTAGCGGTAACACCGGGGAGCTGTTTTTT.

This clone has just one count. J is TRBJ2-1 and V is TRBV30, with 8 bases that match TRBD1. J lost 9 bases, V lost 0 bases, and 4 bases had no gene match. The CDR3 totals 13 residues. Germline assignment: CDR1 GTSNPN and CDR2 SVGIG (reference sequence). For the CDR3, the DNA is TGTGCCTGGAGTGTCTGGCAGGGGGCTGAGCAGTTCTTC. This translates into CAWSVWQGAEQFF.

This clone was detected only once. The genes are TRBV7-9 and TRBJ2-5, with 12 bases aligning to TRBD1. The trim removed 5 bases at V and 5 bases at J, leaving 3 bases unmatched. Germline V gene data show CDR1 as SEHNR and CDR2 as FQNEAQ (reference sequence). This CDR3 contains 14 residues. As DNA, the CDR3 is TGTGCCAGCAGCCGGGACAGGGGGCATGAGACCCAGTACTTC. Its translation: CASSRDRGHETQYF.

DNA for the CDR3: TGTGCCACCAGCAGAGATAACTTATACAGGGTGGGTACAGATACGCAGTATTTT. Translation gives CATSRDNLYRVGTDTQYF. The rearrangement joins TRBV15 to TRBJ2-3; weak D call: TRBD1 (6 bases). Looked up from germline, CDR1 is LNHNV and CDR2 is YYDKDF (reference sequence). The CDR3 consists of 18 residues. V lost 0 bases and J lost 3, with 19 bases in between.

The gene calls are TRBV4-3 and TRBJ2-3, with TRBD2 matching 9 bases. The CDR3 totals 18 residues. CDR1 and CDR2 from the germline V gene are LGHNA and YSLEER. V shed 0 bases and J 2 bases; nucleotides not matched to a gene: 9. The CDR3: CASSQEWSGLADTDTQYF. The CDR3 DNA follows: TGCGCCAGCAGCCAAGAGTGGTCGGGACTAGCCGACACAGATACGCAGTATTTT.

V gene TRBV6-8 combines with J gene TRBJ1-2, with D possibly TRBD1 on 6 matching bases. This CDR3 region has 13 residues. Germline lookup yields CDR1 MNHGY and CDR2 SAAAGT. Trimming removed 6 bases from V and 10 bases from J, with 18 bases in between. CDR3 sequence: CASSLSGDRYYTF. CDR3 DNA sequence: TGTGCCAGCAGCCTCTCAGGGGACCGTTACTACACCTTC.

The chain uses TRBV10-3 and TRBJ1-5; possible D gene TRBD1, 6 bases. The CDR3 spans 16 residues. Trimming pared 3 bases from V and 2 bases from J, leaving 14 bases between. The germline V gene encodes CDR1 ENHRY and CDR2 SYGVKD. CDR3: CAISDPQGGGNQPQHF. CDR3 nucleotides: TGTGCCATCAGTGACCCACAGGGTGGCGGCAATCAGCCCCAGCATTTT.

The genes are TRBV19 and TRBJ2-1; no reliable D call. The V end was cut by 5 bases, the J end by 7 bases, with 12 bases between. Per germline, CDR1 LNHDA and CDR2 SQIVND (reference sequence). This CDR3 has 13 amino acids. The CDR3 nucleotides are TGTGCCAGTAGTGTGACCAGGTTGAATGAGCAGTTCTTC. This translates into CASSVTRLNEQFF. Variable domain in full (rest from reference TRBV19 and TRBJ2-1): DGGITQSPKYLFRKEGQNVTLSCEQNLNHDAMYWYRQDPGQGLRLIYYSQIVNDFQKGDIAEGYSVSREKKESFPLTVTSAQKNPTAFYLCASSVTRLNEQFFGPGTRLTVL.